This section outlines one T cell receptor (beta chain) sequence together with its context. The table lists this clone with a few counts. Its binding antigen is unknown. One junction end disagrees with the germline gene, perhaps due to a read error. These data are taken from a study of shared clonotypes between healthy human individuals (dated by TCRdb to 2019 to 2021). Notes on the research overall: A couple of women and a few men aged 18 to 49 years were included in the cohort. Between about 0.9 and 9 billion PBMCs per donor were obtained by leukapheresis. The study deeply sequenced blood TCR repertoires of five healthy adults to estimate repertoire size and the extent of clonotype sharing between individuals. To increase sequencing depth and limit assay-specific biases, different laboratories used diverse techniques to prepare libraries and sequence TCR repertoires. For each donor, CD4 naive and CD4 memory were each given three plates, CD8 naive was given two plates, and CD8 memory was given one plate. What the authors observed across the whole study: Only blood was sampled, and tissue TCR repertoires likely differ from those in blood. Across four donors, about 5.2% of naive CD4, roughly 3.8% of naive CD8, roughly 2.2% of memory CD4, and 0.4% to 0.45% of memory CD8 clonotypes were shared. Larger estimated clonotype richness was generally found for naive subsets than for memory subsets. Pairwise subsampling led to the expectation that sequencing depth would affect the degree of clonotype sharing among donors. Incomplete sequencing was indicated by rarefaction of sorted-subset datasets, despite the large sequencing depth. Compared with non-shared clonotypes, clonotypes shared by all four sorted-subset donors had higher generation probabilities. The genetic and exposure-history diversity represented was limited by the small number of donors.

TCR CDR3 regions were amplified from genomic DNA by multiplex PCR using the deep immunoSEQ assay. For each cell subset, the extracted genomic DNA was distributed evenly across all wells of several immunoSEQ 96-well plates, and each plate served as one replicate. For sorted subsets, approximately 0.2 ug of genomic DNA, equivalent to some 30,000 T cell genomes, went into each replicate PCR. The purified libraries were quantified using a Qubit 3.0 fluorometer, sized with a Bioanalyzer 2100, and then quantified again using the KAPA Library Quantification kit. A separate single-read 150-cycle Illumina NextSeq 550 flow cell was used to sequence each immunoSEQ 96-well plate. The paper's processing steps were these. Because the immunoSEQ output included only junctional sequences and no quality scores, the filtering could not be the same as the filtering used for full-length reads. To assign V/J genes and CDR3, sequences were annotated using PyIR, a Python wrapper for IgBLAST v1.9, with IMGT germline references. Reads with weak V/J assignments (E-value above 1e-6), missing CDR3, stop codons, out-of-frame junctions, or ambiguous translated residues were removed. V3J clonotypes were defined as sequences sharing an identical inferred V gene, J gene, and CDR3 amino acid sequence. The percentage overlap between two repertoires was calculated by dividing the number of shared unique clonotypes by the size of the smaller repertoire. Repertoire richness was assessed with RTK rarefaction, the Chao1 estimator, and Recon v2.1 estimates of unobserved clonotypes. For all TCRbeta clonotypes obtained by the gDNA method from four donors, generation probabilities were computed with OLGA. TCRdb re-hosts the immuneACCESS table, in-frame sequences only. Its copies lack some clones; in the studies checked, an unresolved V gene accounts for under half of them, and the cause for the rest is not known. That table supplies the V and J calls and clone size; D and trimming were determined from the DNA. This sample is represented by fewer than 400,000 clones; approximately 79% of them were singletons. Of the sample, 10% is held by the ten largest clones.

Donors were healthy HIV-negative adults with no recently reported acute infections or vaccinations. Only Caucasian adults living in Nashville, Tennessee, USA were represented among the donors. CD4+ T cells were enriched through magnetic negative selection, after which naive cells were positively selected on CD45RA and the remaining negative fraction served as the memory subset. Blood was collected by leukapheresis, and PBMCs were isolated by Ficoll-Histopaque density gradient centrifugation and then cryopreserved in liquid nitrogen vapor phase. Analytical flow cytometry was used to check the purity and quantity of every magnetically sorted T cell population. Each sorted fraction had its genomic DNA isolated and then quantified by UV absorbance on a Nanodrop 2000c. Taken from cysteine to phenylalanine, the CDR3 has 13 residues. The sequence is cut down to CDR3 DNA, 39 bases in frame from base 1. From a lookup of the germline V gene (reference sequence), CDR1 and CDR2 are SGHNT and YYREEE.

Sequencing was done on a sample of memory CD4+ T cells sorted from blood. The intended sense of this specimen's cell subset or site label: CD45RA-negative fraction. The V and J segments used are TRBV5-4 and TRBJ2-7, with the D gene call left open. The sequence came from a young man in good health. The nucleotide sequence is TGTGCCAGCAGCTTGTCCGGGTCTTACGGGCAGTACTTC. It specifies CASSLSGSYGQYF.